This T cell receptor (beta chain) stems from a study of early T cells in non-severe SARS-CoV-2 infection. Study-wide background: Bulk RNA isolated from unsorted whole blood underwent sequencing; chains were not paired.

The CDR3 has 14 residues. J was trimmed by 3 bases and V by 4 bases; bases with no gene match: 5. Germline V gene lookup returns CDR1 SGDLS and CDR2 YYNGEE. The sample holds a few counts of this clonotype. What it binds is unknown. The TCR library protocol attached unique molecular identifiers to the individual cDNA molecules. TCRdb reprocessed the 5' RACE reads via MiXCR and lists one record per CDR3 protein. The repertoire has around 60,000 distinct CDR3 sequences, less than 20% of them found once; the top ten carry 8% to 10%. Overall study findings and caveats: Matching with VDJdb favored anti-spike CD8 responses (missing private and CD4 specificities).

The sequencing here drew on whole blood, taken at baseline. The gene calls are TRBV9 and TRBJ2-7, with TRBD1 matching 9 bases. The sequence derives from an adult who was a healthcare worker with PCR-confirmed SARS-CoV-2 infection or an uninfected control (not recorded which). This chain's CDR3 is CASSPGQGGYEQYF. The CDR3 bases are TGTGCCAGCAGCCCGGGACAGGGAGGCTACGAGCAGTACTTC. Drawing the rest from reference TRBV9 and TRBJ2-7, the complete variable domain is DSGVTQTPKHLITATGQRVTLRCSPRSGDLSVYWYQQSLDQGLQFLIQYYNGEERAKGNILERFSAQQFPDLHSELNLSSLELGDSALYFCASSPGQGGYEQYFGPGTRLTVT.